This T cell receptor beta chain is drawn from a study of blood T cells in healthy people across ages. Study-wide findings and caveats: Unknown donor CMV status possibly confounded expanded clonotype changes.

With regard to this clonotype: Its specificity is unknown.

There are 14 residues in the CDR3. V lost 7 bases and J lost 0, with 11 bases in between. The germline CDR1 and CDR2 sequences are SNHLY and FYNNEI. Then a second PCR, running about 6 to 12 cycles, was carried out with a sample-barcoded 5' primer and a J-beta primer mix. TCRdb re-derived calls from the 5' RACE reads in MiXCR, one entry per CDR3 protein. The profile shows about 1,500,000 distinct CDR3 sequences, about 43% of them singletons. This sequence originates from a woman aged 18-29 years in good health. The chain carries TRBV2 and TRBJ2-3; a weak D match, TRBD2 (6 bases). The sample consisted of blood. The CDR3 DNA sequence: TGTGCCAGCACCGGGGGTCCTAGCACAGATACGCAGTATTTT. Translated, it gives CASTGGPSTDTQYF.